This T cell receptor (beta chain) comes out of a study of somatic mutations in cytotoxic T cells in rheumatoid arthritis. The V gene's germline CDR1 is MNHEY and CDR2 SMNVEV (reference sequence). Trimming took off 8 bases at V and 0 bases at J, with 11 bases between the two ends. This CDR3 has 14 amino acids. Profiled with immunoSEQ multiplex PCR; TCRdb holds only in-frame clones, not every one. The sample carries under 15,000 clones, 80% recorded once. Sequencing was carried out using CD8+ T cells sorted from blood. The TCR originated in a man aged 45-60 years in good health. V usage is TRBV27 and J usage is TRBJ2-1; perhaps TRBD2 as D (6 bases). For the CDR3, the DNA is TGTGCCAGCCAGGACGGGAGCTCCTACAATGAGCAGTTCTTC. This translates into CASQDGSSYNEQFF.